A single T cell receptor beta chain is shown here with its context. Antigen: not known. Assay used: immunoSEQ multiplex PCR; TCRdb lists only in-frame clones, some missing. The table lists over 6,000 clones, 75% to 90% of them singletons. The sample comes from a study of neoadjuvant nivolumab and ipilimumab in lung cancer. Study in general: Patients got nivolumab 3 mg/kg on days 1, 15 and 29; combination added ipilimumab 1 mg/kg day 1.

Trimming removed 4 bases at V and 5 bases at J, with 27 bases between. The CDR3 has 18 residues. Germline loops: CDR1 LNHDA, CDR2 SQIVND (reference sequence). Study observations and caveats: Blood richness before therapy tracked richness in tumors resected after neoadjuvant therapy. From pretherapy to surgery, tumor richness and clonality rose with dual therapy.

The V gene is TRBV19, the J gene TRBJ2-7; either TRBD1 or TRBD2 may fit D (5 bases each). The sequence was collected from an adult with non-small cell lung cancer. The sequencing here drew on tumor tissue, taken after neoadjuvant nivolumab, alone or with ipilimumab, at or shortly before surgery. The CDR3 DNA is TGTGCCAGTAGTACCCAGCCCACCGGGGCAGGGCAGGGCAACGAGCAGTACTTC. Protein sequence: CASSTQPTGAGQGNEQYF.